What follows are 4 T cell receptor beta chains derived from one specimen sequenced in a study of blood T cell repertoires in COVID-19. This table comes from immunoSEQ multiplex PCR, and its TCRdb copy is limited to in-frame clones, with some not included. The sample records a few hundred thousand clones, over 75% being singletons. The sample was PBMCs or T cells enriched from blood (not recorded which). The receptors were sampled from a woman between 18 and 29 years old who had recovered from COVID-19.

This clone was picked up one time. J is TRBJ2-7 and V is TRBV9, with a tentative D call TRBD1 (6 bases). This CDR3 contains 14 residues. Per the germline V gene, CDR1 is SGDLS and CDR2 is YYNGEE. V lost 2 bases and J 0 bases, leaving 9 bases between the germline ends. CDR3 coding DNA: TGTGCCAGCAGCGTGGGGACACCCTCCTACGAGCAGTACTTC. It translates to CASSVGTPSYEQYF.

The chain couples TRBV28 to TRBJ2-7; TRBD2 agrees at 10 bases. V shed 7 bases, J shed 4 bases, and the junction held 4 bases outside the gene matches. The CDR3 loop spans 13 amino acids. Germline CDR1 is MDHEN and CDR2 is SYDVKM. DNA for the CDR3: TGTGCCAGCACCCTAGCGGGAGAATACGAGCAGTACTTC. Encoded protein: CASTLAGEYEQYF.

This clone came up once. The V and J genes are TRBV19 and TRBJ2-7; 10 bases are shared with TRBD1. Germline CDR1 is LNHDA and CDR2 is SQIVND (reference sequence). The junction had 9 bases not matched to a gene; V was cut back by 9 bases and J by 4 bases. The CDR3 consists of 14 residues. CDR3 in DNA: TGTGCCAGCCAACCGAGACAGGGGGCTTACGAGCAGTACTTC. This sequence encodes CASQPRQGAYEQYF.

V and J are TRBV5-4 and TRBJ2-1; 9 bases agree with TRBD1. The CDR3 length is 14 residues. CDR1 and CDR2 (germline): SGHNT, YYREEE (reference sequence). V lost 3 bases to trimming and J lost 6 bases; unmatched junction nucleotides: 4. The CDR3 sequence is CASSSRDRANEQFF. CDR3 coding DNA: TGTGCCAGCAGCTCCCGGGACAGGGCCAATGAGCAGTTCTTC.